What follows are 12 T cell receptor beta chains derived from one specimen sequenced in a study of shared clonotypes between healthy human individuals. The table came from immunoSEQ multiplex PCR; TCRdb's copy has only in-frame clones and leaves some out. The profile shows more than 400,000 clones, 90% to 96% of them singletons. Sample: naive CD4+ T cells sorted from blood. The sample's subset: CD45RA+ positively selected. The source is a woman in her 30s in good health.

The rearrangement links TRBV11-3 to TRBJ1-3, with D unclear. The CDR3 loop spans 14 amino acids. Trimming removed 5 bases at V and 2 bases at J, with 10 bases between. Germline V lookup: CDR1 SGHNT, CDR2 YENEEA. CDR3 nucleotide sequence: TGTGCCAGCAGCCCAGGTCCGACTGGAAACACCATATATTTT. Its protein is CASSPGPTGNTIYF. The variable domain in full, with the rest retrieved from reference TRBV11-3 and TRBJ1-3, is EAGVVQSPRYKIIEKKQPVAFWCNPISGHNTLYWYLQNLGQGPELLIRYENEEAVDDSQLPKDRFSAERLKGVDSTLKIQPAELGDSAVYLCASSPGPTGNTIYFGEGSWLTVV.

The rearrangement uses TRBV19 and TRBJ2-1; 9 bases are a match to TRBD1. Germline V gene lookup returns CDR1 LNHDA and CDR2 SQIVND (reference sequence). V trimming: 7 bases; J trimming: 6 bases; junction bases outside the gene matches: 13. The CDR3 extends over 16 amino acids. CDR3 sequence (DNA): TGTGCCAGTACCCTCATCCCGGGACAGGGACGCAATGAGCAGTTCTTC. It codes for CASTLIPGQGRNEQFF.

The V call is TRBV11-3, the J call TRBJ2-3; D gene uncertain. In germline, CDR1 is SGHNT, CDR2 YENEEA. This CDR3 region has 13 residues. V lost 3 bases to trimming and J lost 0 bases, with 4 bases between them. CDR3 sequence reads: CASSLRSTDTQYF. CDR3 coding DNA: TGTGCCAGCAGCTTGCGGAGCACAGATACGCAGTATTTT.

This CDR3 reads CATADRASTDTQYF. In DNA form, the CDR3 reads TGTGCCACCGCAGACAGGGCGAGCACAGATACGCAGTATTTT. The chain combines TRBV10-3 with TRBJ2-3; TRBD1 aligns across 7 bases. Germline trimming cut 10 bases from V and 0 bases from J; bases unmatched to any gene: 7. The CDR3 covers 14 residues. CDR1 and CDR2 (germline): ENHRY, SYGVKD.

This chain uses TRBV28 with TRBJ2-7; D gene unclear. Germline CDR1 is MDHEN and CDR2 is SYDVKM. Trimming took off 5 bases at V and 2 bases at J, with 7 bases between the two ends. This CDR3 has 12 amino acids. In nucleotides, the CDR3 is TGTGCCAGCAGTAGGAGAGCCTACGAGCAGTACTTC. Translating it yields CASSRRAYEQYF.

The chain's CDR3 is CASSNSNEKLFF. DNA of the CDR3: TGTGCCAGCAGCAATAGTAATGAAAAACTGTTTTTT. The genes are TRBV28 and TRBJ1-4; D not resolved. Per germline, CDR1 MDHEN and CDR2 SYDVKM. Deletions cut 6 bases from V and 4 bases from J, with 6 bases between. The CDR3 covers 12 residues.

This clone was counted a single time. The V call is TRBV10-3, the J call TRBJ2-7; the match to TRBD2 covers 8 bases. The ends lost 2 bases at V and 6 bases at J; junction bases unmatched: 12. This CDR3 is 16 amino acids long. Germline V gives CDR1 ENHRY, CDR2 SYGVKD. CDR3 sequence: CAISEPKLPGGREQYF. The CDR3 DNA reads TGTGCCATCAGTGAGCCCAAACTACCGGGAGGGCGCGAGCAGTACTTC.

The chain employs TRBV27 and TRBJ2-7; 11 bases are a match to TRBD2. CDR3 length: 17 residues. CDR1 is MNHEY, CDR2 SMNVEV, per germline (reference sequence). V gave up 6 bases and J gave up 3 bases; unmatched junction bases: 13. CDR3 DNA sequence: TGTGCCAGCAGCCCACTAGCGGGAGTGGGCGAGCGCTACGAGCAGTACTTC. Protein product: CASSPLAGVGERYEQYF.

The chain links TRBV5-1 to TRBJ2-7; no clear D. Germline values: CDR1 SGHRS, CDR2 YFSETQ. With 4 bases removed from V and 2 bases from J, the gap between germline ends came to 19 bases. CDR3 size: 16 residues. DNA for the CDR3: TGCGCCAGCAGCCCCCACTCTCCAGAGCGCACCTACGAGCAGTACTTC. Encoded protein: CASSPHSPERTYEQYF.

This clone was found once. CDR3 in amino acids: CASLRNLNTEAFF. The CDR3 region has the DNA TGTGCCAGCCTCCGGAACCTGAACACTGAAGCTTTCTTT. The chain couples TRBV28 to TRBJ1-1; the D is unclear. CDR1 is MDHEN, CDR2 SYDVKM, per germline. V lost 8 bases to trimming and J lost 0 bases, with 10 bases between them. The CDR3 length is 13 residues.

In its sample, this clone was seen once. The J gene is TRBJ2-7, the V gene TRBV25-1; no reliable D call. The CDR3 runs 12 residues. CDR1 MGHDK and CDR2 SYGVNS come from the germline V gene. V was shortened by 0 bases and J by 4 bases, with 4 bases between the two germline ends. The CDR3 DNA follows: TGTGCCAGCAGTGAATATGAGTACGAGCAGTACTTC. This codes for CASSEYEYEQYF.

The chain recombines TRBV18 with TRBJ1-1; D gene ambiguous. The V end lost 3 bases, the J end lost 6 bases, and 26 bases lay between the germline ends. The CDR3 has 18 amino acids. Germline V gene lookup returns CDR1 KGHSH and CDR2 LQKENI. This CDR3 reads CASSPSVRPSRESSEAFF. Written as DNA, the CDR3 is TGTGCCAGCTCACCGTCAGTAAGGCCATCAAGGGAATCCTCTGAAGCTTTCTTT.